This TCR beta chain was observed in a study of blood T cell repertoires in COVID-19 (dated by TCRdb to the early 2020s). Regarding the research as a whole: Samples covering the acute and convalescent phases of COVID-19 were provided by collaborators in the United States, Italy and Spain. The material from the prospective study consisted of cDNA or gDNA derived from T cells, B-cell-depleted T cells, or PBMCs. Deeply sampled blood TCRbeta repertoires from subjects exposed to, actively infected with, or recovered from COVID-19 were included in the dataset. The repertoires were made available in a free public database intended to serve as a resource for research on the immune response to SARS-CoV-2. The samples were drawn from two sources: the first 160 participants of the ongoing ImmuneRACE study, and 1,000 to 1,500 subjects contributed by 6 global collaborators. A de-identified subject ID, COVID-19 status, age in years and sex were almost always included in the sample metadata. Where available, HLA class I and class II types were taken from metadata supplied by the sample provider and were not determined by assay-based typing.

From the cysteine up to the phenylalanine, the CDR3 has a length of 13 residues. Left in the record is the CDR3 DNA by itself, 39 bases read in frame from the first base. CDR1 and CDR2 were assigned from the germline V gene as SGHVS and FNYEAQ. V is pruned by 5 bases and J by 9 bases, leaving 5 bases of the junction without a gene match. A word on this clone: Its antigen specificity is not known. Base qualities are missing; no much larger clone stands one base away.

Enrolling through a virtual design, the prospective study's participants ranged in age from roughly 18 to 89 years and lived across around 25 United States geographic areas. In the prospective study, cohorts were assigned on the basis of participant-reported clinical history obtained from a screening survey and a study questionnaire. Exposed participants were defined as having been in contact with someone with a PCR-confirmed or clinician-diagnosed COVID-19 case within 2 weeks of study entry. In the prospective study, mobile phlebotomists collected whole blood, serum and a nasopharyngeal or oropharyngeal swab from each participant. Additional blood draws and questionnaires over an approximately 2-month period could optionally be provided by prospective study participants. Before DNA extraction, blood samples from the prospective study were shipped at room temperature or frozen. TCRbeta CDR3 regions were amplified from genomic DNA by means of the immunoSEQ Assay, a bias-controlled multiplex PCR. Per the original workflow: The number of nucleated cells in each sample was estimated by amplification of reference gene primers within the assay. To quantify the absolute abundance of each unique TCRbeta CDR3 rearrangement, sequence reads were collapsed and filtered. For each sample, productive Simpson clonality was calculated as the square root of Simpson's diversity index across productive rearrangements. What TCRdb holds here is the immuneACCESS table cut down to in-frame rearrangements. Part of the clones is not present; checked against another copy, under half of the missing clones reflect an unresolved V gene, and the others are unexplained. V and J calls and clone size are given by that table; D and trimming were obtained from the DNA. The table for this sample lists 350,000 or so clones; roughly 90% of them were counted only once. Jointly, the top ten make up just over 1% of the sample.

What the work shows at the level of the full study, not this receptor alone: Clinical and demographic metadata were provided uncurated, with the amount varying by source and participant.

In this chain, TRBV7-6 is recombined with TRBJ2-1; 9 nucleotides in the junction match TRBD1. The source material was PBMCs or T cells enriched from blood (not recorded which). The origin of this receptor is a woman aged 25-40 years who had been exposed to COVID-19. The DNA reads TGTGCCAGCAGCGGACAGGGGTATGCTGAGCAGTTCTTC. Its translation is CASSGQGYAEQFF.